The 13 T cell receptor beta chains given below trace back to one sample, sequenced in a study of T cell responses to AZD1222 COVID-19 vaccine. The assay was immunoSEQ multiplex PCR, and TCRdb's table has in-frame clones only and misses some. The sample carries over 130,000 clones, around 90% recorded once. This sample comprised peripheral blood, obtained on day 0 of AZD1222 vaccination. The receptors here all came from an adult in good health.

The V and J genes are TRBV28 and TRBJ2-5, with 8 positions matching TRBD2. This CDR3 is built from 18 residues. V shed 5 bases and J 4 bases; nucleotides not matched to a gene: 18. Germline assignment: CDR1 MDHEN and CDR2 SYDVKM. For the CDR3, the DNA is TGTGCCAGCAGTCCACTTCTTCGGGGACTAGTGCCCAGAGAGACCCAGTACTTC. It is translated as CASSPLLRGLVPRETQYF.

This clone was counted only a few times. CDR3 protein: CASSLPGQGAEAFF. CDR3 sequence (DNA): TGTGCCAGCAGCTTACCGGGACAGGGGGCTGAAGCTTTCTTT. This chain uses TRBV5-5 with TRBJ1-1; 11 nucleotides match TRBD1. CDR1 and CDR2 (germline): SGHKS, YYEKEE (reference sequence). CDR3 length: 14 amino acids. V shed 2 bases and J 6 bases; nucleotides not matched to a gene: 3.

This clone was detected only once. The chain recombines TRBV3-1 (or the pseudogene TRBV3-2) with TRBJ1-1; D is possibly TRBD1 (5 bases). V lost 6 bases and J lost 5, with 13 bases in between. CDR3 length equals 13 residues. Per the germline V gene, CDR1 is LGHDT and CDR2 is YNNKEL (reference sequence). The CDR3 here is CASSPGRRTEAFF. The CDR3, as DNA: TGTGCCAGCAGTCCAGGGCGTAGGACTGAAGCTTTCTTT.

Only one count was recorded for this clone. The chain has TRBV6-1 and TRBJ2-7, with TRBD1 matching over 7 bases. Germline CDR1 is MNHNS and CDR2 is SASEGT. Losses at the gene ends were 4 bases for V and 4 bases for J; bases not matched to a gene: 13. The CDR3 loop spans 16 amino acids. The CDR3 DNA follows: TGTGCCAGCAGTGCAGTAAGACAGGGCCTGAGGTACGAGCAGTACTTC. Its translation: CASSAVRQGLRYEQYF.

The genes are TRBV3-1 (or the pseudogene TRBV3-2) and TRBJ2-1, with TRBD2 matching over 8 bases. Trimming at V came to 4 bases and at J to 5 bases, leaving 7 bases not matched to a gene. The CDR3 is 15 amino acids. The V gene's germline CDR1 is LGHDT and CDR2 YNNKEL (reference sequence). The CDR3 here is CASSRQREPHNEQFF. CDR3 bases: TGTGCCAGCAGCCGTCAGCGGGAGCCCCACAATGAGCAGTTCTTC.

This chain joins TRBV5-6 and TRBJ1-5, with unresolved D. The CDR3 has 14 amino acids. The ends were cut back, 0 bases at V and 5 bases at J, with 9 bases in the middle. Per germline, CDR1 SGHDT and CDR2 YYEEEE. CDR3 residues: CASSLEGGDQPQHF. CDR3 DNA sequence: TGTGCCAGCAGCTTGGAGGGTGGGGATCAGCCCCAGCATTTT.

The V and J genes are TRBV7-8 and TRBJ2-1, with 9 bases lining up with TRBD2. V trimming: 5 bases; J trimming: 3 bases; junction bases outside the gene matches: 8. Germline V gene lookup returns CDR1 SGHVS and CDR2 FQNEAQ. The CDR3 sequence is 16 residues long. Here the CDR3 DNA reads TGTGCCAGCAGCCCCTATAGCGGGGGAAGCTACAATGAGCAGTTCTTC. It translates to CASSPYSGGSYNEQFF. Together with reference TRBV7-8 and TRBJ2-1, the CDR3 gives the full variable domain: GAGVSQSPRYKVAKRGQDVALRCDPISGHVSLFWYQQALGQGPEFLTYFQNEAQLDKSGLPSDRFFAERPEGSVSTLKIQRTQQEDSAVYLCASSPYSGGSYNEQFFGPGTRLTVL.

CDR3 DNA sequence: TGTGCCAGCAGCCAAGTGGAAGCCTACGAGCAGTACTTC. Translated: CASSQVEAYEQYF. The gene calls are TRBV3-1 (or the pseudogene TRBV3-2) and TRBJ2-7; no clear D. Germline V lookup: CDR1 LGHDT, CDR2 YNNKEL (reference sequence). The V end was cut by 1 base, the J end by 2 bases, with 6 bases between. This CDR3 comprises 13 residues.

V is TRBV6-5 and J is TRBJ1-2; D remains ambiguous. Germline values: CDR1 MNHEY, CDR2 SVGAGI. Trimming left V 5 bases short and J 2 bases short, with 6 bases between. This CDR3 is 12 amino acids long. CDR3 bases: TGTGCCAGCAGTACAGCGAACTATGGCTACACCTTC. Protein: CASSTANYGYTF.

The chain joins TRBV19 to TRBJ2-1; 11 nucleotides line up with TRBD2. Trimming removed 1 base from V and 5 bases from J; junction bases left unmatched: 1. This CDR3 is 15 amino acids long. Per germline, CDR1 LNHDA and CDR2 SQIVND (reference sequence). The CDR3 reads CASSIGLAGHNEQFF. In nucleotides, the CDR3 is TGTGCCAGTAGTATAGGACTAGCGGGGCACAATGAGCAGTTCTTC. The full variable domain, rest sourced from reference TRBV19 and TRBJ2-1, is DGGITQSPKYLFRKEGQNVTLSCEQNLNHDAMYWYRQDPGQGLRLIYYSQIVNDFQKGDIAEGYSVSREKKESFPLTVTSAQKNPTAFYLCASSIGLAGHNEQFFGPGTRLTVL.

This chain connects TRBV2 to TRBJ2-5; tentative D call: TRBD1 (6 bases). The germline CDR1 and CDR2 sequences are SNHLY and FYNNEI. The CDR3 has 13 residues. Trimming stripped 8 bases from V and 4 bases from J, with 14 bases between. The CDR3 DNA reads as TGTGCCAGCCGTGGACAGCCAGGAGAGACCCAGTACTTC. It codes for CASRGQPGETQYF.

This clone was seen only once. The chain uses TRBV4-1 and TRBJ2-7; tentatively, D is TRBD1 (6 bases). The CDR3 has 16 residues. Trimming cost V 2 bases and J 3 bases, with 17 bases left between them. Germline V gene data show CDR1 as MGHRA and CDR2 as YSYEKL. CDR3 residues: CASSQPGQKHVYEQYF. CDR3 nucleotide sequence: TGCGCCAGCAGCCAACCTGGACAGAAGCACGTCTACGAGCAGTACTTC.

As DNA, the CDR3 is TGTGCCAGTAGACTAGCTCTGGGCAATGAGCAGTTCTTC. Amino acid sequence: CASRLALGNEQFF. The chain links TRBV19 to TRBJ2-1; possible D gene TRBD2, 6 bases. CDR3 size: 13 residues. CDR1 is LNHDA and CDR2 is SQIVND in the germline V gene (reference sequence). V was pared by 6 bases and J by 6 bases, with 12 bases between. The full variable domain, rest sourced from reference TRBV19 and TRBJ2-1, is DGGITQSPKYLFRKEGQNVTLSCEQNLNHDAMYWYRQDPGQGLRLIYYSQIVNDFQKGDIAEGYSVSREKKESFPLTVTSAQKNPTAFYLCASRLALGNEQFFGPGTRLTVL.